A single sample is the source of the 17 T cell receptor beta chains below, sequenced in a study of blood T cell repertoires in COVID-19. Assay used: immunoSEQ multiplex PCR; TCRdb lists only in-frame clones, some missing. Altogether 400,000 or so clones are present, roughly 87% being singletons, with the ten largest covering less than 0.75%. Sequenced input: PBMCs or T cells enriched from blood (not recorded which). These receptors originate from a man between 18 and 29 years old who had recovered from COVID-19.

This sequence joins TRBV23-1 and TRBJ2-1, with 7 bases fitting TRBD2. TRBV23-1 falls under the ORF class, with uncertain function. There are 14 residues in the CDR3. The junction had 8 bases not matched to a gene; V was cut back by 3 bases and J by 9 bases. The CDR3 DNA sequence: TGCGCCAGCAGTCAGAGGCGGGGGACGTGTGAGCAGTTCTTC. This gives the protein CASSQRRGTCEQFF.

J is TRBJ1-1 and V is TRBV2; D is unclear. Trimming shortened V by 4 bases and J by 5 bases, and 5 bases separated the two germline ends. The CDR3 has 11 residues. CDR1 is SNHLY, CDR2 FYNNEI, per germline. The CDR3 protein is CASSGQTEAFF. CDR3 DNA sequence: TGTGCCAGCAGTGGTCAGACTGAAGCTTTCTTT.

The V gene is TRBV4-2, the J gene TRBJ2-7; 8 nucleotides agree with TRBD2. J gave up 1 base and V 1 base, and 15 bases lay outside the gene matches. Germline values: CDR1 LGHNA, CDR2 YNFKEQ. The CDR3 runs to 19 residues. The CDR3 nucleotides are TGTGCCAGCAGCCAAGCCCCGACGAAGCCCAGCGGGAGTTCCTACGAGCAGTACTTC. This encodes CASSQAPTKPSGSSYEQYF.

The rearrangement joins TRBV3-1 (or the pseudogene TRBV3-2) to TRBJ1-3, with TRBD1 as a possible D gene (6 bases). The CDR3 contains 17 residues. Germline V gene data show CDR1 as LGHDT and CDR2 as YNNKEL (reference sequence). Deletions cut 4 bases from V and 0 bases from J, with 16 bases between. CDR3 amino acids: CASSPGQLFYSGNTIYF. The CDR3 nucleotides read TGTGCCAGCAGCCCGGGACAACTTTTCTACTCTGGAAACACCATATATTTT.

The V gene is TRBV6-5, the J gene TRBJ1-4; 8 positions agree with TRBD1. From germline, CDR1 is MNHEY and CDR2 SVGAGI. The CDR3 runs 14 residues. The trim removed 5 bases at V and 8 bases at J, leaving 7 bases unmatched. As DNA, the CDR3 is TGTGCCAGCAGTAGGGACAGGTACAGCGAAAAACTGTTTTTT. It specifies CASSRDRYSEKLFF.

The sample holds one count of this clone. The chain has TRBV30 and TRBJ2-1; TRBD1 is a possible D gene (5 bases). The CDR3 runs 14 residues. Germline-derived CDR1 and CDR2 are GTSNPN and SVGIG (reference sequence). Trimming stripped 0 bases from V and 8 bases from J, with 14 bases between. This CDR3 is CAWSVRSGRDEQFF. The CDR3 DNA sequence: TGTGCCTGGAGTGTACGTTCCGGCAGGGATGAGCAGTTCTTC.

The rearrangement links TRBV2 to TRBJ1-3, with D possibly being TRBD1 (5 bases). This CDR3 is 15 amino acids long. Germline V lookup: CDR1 SNHLY, CDR2 FYNNEI. Deletions cut 8 bases from V and 1 base from J, with 15 bases between. DNA for the CDR3: TGTGCCAGCGGCCTGGAGGGGTTATCTGGAAACACCATATATTTT. Encoded protein: CASGLEGLSGNTIYF.

The chain carries TRBV18 and TRBJ2-1, with a tentative D call TRBD1 (6 bases). Germline V gene lookup returns CDR1 KGHSH and CDR2 LQKENI. V was cut by 6 bases and J by 6 bases, with 27 bases left in between. The CDR3 runs 18 residues. CDR3 loop: CASSNPELGAGVINEQFF. The CDR3 DNA is TGTGCCAGCTCGAACCCCGAACTCGGGGCAGGGGTCATCAATGAGCAGTTCTTC.

This chain joins TRBV10-1 and TRBJ1-2, with D tentatively TRBD1 (6 bases). This CDR3 is 13 amino acids long. Germline CDR1 reads WNHNN; CDR2 reads SYGVQD (reference sequence). V lost 0 bases and J 8 bases, leaving 10 bases between the germline ends. CDR3 sequence: CASSESQGRGYTF. DNA of the CDR3: TGCGCCAGCAGTGAGTCACAGGGCCGGGGCTACACCTTC.

The DNA of the CDR3 is TGTGCCATCAGTGTTGTGGCAGGGGACGAGCAGTACTTC. It encodes CAISVVAGDEQYF. This rearrangement joins TRBV10-3 to TRBJ2-7, with a weak D call TRBD1 (6 bases). Germline V gene data show CDR1 as ENHRY and CDR2 as SYGVKD. The ends were cut back, 4 bases at V and 5 bases at J, with 12 bases in the middle. The CDR3 is 13 residues long.

The chain uses TRBV2 and TRBJ1-1; TRBD1 is a possible D gene (5 bases). This CDR3 has 12 residues. Trimming cost V 6 bases and J 5 bases, with 10 bases left between them. The germline V gene encodes CDR1 SNHLY and CDR2 FYNNEI. The CDR3 sequence is CASSLTGTEAFF. CDR3 bases: TGTGCCAGCAGCCTCACAGGAACTGAAGCTTTCTTT.

This chain connects TRBV19 to TRBJ2-7; maybe TRBD2 (7 bases). The CDR3 loop spans 15 amino acids. Trimming removed 10 bases at V and 2 bases at J, with 21 bases between. The germline V gene has CDR1 LNHDA and CDR2 SQIVND (reference sequence). The CDR3 DNA reads TGTGCCACCAAGGGGGGGGCGGACGCACCCTACGAGCAGTACTTC. Protein sequence: CATKGGADAPYEQYF. Full variable domain (remainder filled in from reference TRBV19 and TRBJ2-7): DGGITQSPKYLFRKEGQNVTLSCEQNLNHDAMYWYRQDPGQGLRLIYYSQIVNDFQKGDIAEGYSVSREKKESFPLTVTSAQKNPTAFYLCATKGGADAPYEQYFGPGTRLTVT.

The chain uses TRBV5-1 and TRBJ1-2, with D perhaps matching TRBD1 (5 bases). V gave up 3 bases and J gave up 0 bases, with 12 bases separating them. This CDR3 spans 15 amino acids. Germline CDR1 and CDR2: SGHRS and YFSETQ. In DNA form, the CDR3 reads TGCGCCAGCAGCTGGGGCGGGACGGCTAACTATGGCTACACCTTC. It translates to CASSWGGTANYGYTF.

This clone was seen once. V is TRBV24-1 and J is TRBJ2-7; 8 nucleotides align to TRBD1. Per the germline V gene, CDR1 is KGHDR and CDR2 is SFDVKD. The trim removed 2 bases at V and 2 bases at J, leaving 7 bases unmatched. This CDR3 is built from 16 residues. The CDR3 reads CATSDSRTGHPYEQYF. Written as DNA, the CDR3 is TGTGCCACCAGTGATTCTCGGACAGGGCACCCCTACGAGCAGTACTTC.

The chain links TRBV5-4 to TRBJ2-5, with 8 bases matching TRBD1. Germline V gene data show CDR1 as SGHNT and CDR2 as YYREEE (reference sequence). The CDR3 runs to 14 residues. With V trimmed by 3 bases and J by 0 bases, 1 base remained unmatched. CDR3: CASSSTGDQETQYF. The CDR3 nucleotides are TGTGCCAGCAGCTCGACAGGGGACCAAGAGACCCAGTACTTC.

CDR3 DNA sequence: TGTGCCAGCAGCTTGTGGGGGGACTACTACAATGAGCAGTTCTTC. It specifies CASSLWGDYYNEQFF. The chain recombines TRBV5-8 with TRBJ2-1; 7 bases agree with TRBD2. Germline CDR1 is SGHTS and CDR2 is YDEGEE. This CDR3 region has 15 residues. V gave up 1 base and J gave up 3 bases; unmatched junction bases: 4.

This sequence joins TRBV5-8 and TRBJ1-1; TRBD1 might be the D (5 bases). Germline values: CDR1 SGHTS, CDR2 YDEGEE. The CDR3 is 13 amino acids. V shed 0 bases and J shed 5 bases, with 8 bases lying between them. In DNA form, the CDR3 reads TGTGCCAGCAGCTTGGGCGGGGGGACTGAAGCTTTCTTT. Translation gives CASSLGGGTEAFF.